These 4 T cell receptor beta chains were all obtained from the same sample, sequenced in a study of T cell responses to AZD1222 COVID-19 vaccine. Sequencing used immunoSEQ multiplex PCR; TCRdb keeps in-frame clones, though not all of them. The sample consists of approximately 120,000 clones, approximately 88% of them appearing once. The sequencing used peripheral blood, collected 28 days after the second AZD1222 dose. The receptors come from an adult who received the AZD1222 COVID-19 vaccine.

This chain connects TRBV6-5 to TRBJ1-2; D ambiguous. V was cut by 5 bases and J by 3 bases, with 16 bases left in between. The germline gives CDR1 MNHEY, CDR2 SVGAGI. The CDR3 totals 15 residues. CDR3 region: CASSQLGKEDYGYTF. In DNA form, the CDR3 reads TGTGCCAGCAGTCAGCTCGGGAAGGAAGACTATGGCTACACCTTC.

The rearrangement joins TRBV5-1 to TRBJ1-4; no reliable D call. V shed 0 bases and J shed 5 bases, with 8 bases lying between them. CDR3 length equals 14 residues. CDR1 is SGHRS, CDR2 YFSETQ, per germline. The CDR3 sequence is CASSLGNGNEKLFF. The CDR3 nucleotides read TGCGCCAGCAGCTTGGGCAACGGAAATGAAAAACTGTTTTTT.

The chain combines TRBV11-3 with TRBJ2-7; tentatively, D is TRBD1 (7 bases). The germline V and J ends were trimmed by 5 bases and 6 bases, with 14 bases remaining between them. The CDR3 is made up of 13 amino acids. Germline loops: CDR1 SGHNT, CDR2 YENEEA. The CDR3 nucleotides read TGTGCCAGCAGCGCAGGGGGGTTTGGCGAGCAGTACTTC. Translating it yields CASSAGGFGEQYF.

This chain connects TRBV5-4 to TRBJ2-1; 8 bases agree with TRBD2. Germline V lookup: CDR1 SGHNT, CDR2 YYREEE (reference sequence). There are 15 residues in the CDR3. V lost 0 bases, J lost 6 bases, and 5 bases stayed unmatched. The CDR3 is CASSLVASGSNEQFF. Here the CDR3 DNA reads TGTGCCAGCAGCTTGGTGGCTAGCGGGTCCAATGAGCAGTTCTTC.